This entry features one T cell receptor beta chain sequence. Method: immunoSEQ multiplex PCR; TCRdb's copy keeps in-frame clones and lacks some. The sample lists around 84,000 clones; about nine tenths were seen once. The data are from a study of OX40 agonist ivuxolimab in advanced cancers. Germline assignment: CDR1 SEHNR and CDR2 FQNEAQ (reference sequence). J gave up 5 bases and V 5 bases, and 15 bases lay outside the gene matches. The CDR3 contains 17 residues. This clonotype was sampled from an adult with an advanced solid tumor such as melanoma, head and neck, liver or kidney cancer. The chain links TRBV7-9 to TRBJ1-5; 7 bases are a match to TRBD1. The sample here was CD4+ or CD8+ T cells sorted from blood, taken in a trial of the OX40 agonist ivuxolimab. The CDR3 DNA reads as TGTGCCAGCAGCCTGTCCCTGGTCCGGACAGGAGATCAGCCCCAGCATTTT. It yields the protein CASSLSLVRTGDQPQHF.